The TCR beta chain under discussion was sequenced for a study of T cells after posttransplantation cyclophosphamide. General study points: After PTCy, TRB diversity resembled that of CNI/methotrexate controls. Later blood repertoires were often dominated by clones from the donor CD8+ memory compartment. Skin or GI-infiltrating T cells shared few TRB sequences with blood.

The repertoire was sequenced with immunoSEQ multiplex PCR; TCRdb's copy has only in-frame clones and lacks some. The data show 30,000 to 40,000 clones, roughly 90% seen once. Notes on this clone: As yet, its antigen is unknown.

The CDR3 runs 20 residues. Between the trimmed V and J ends, which lost 0 bases and 6 bases, there was a span of 24 bases. Germline CDR1 SGHAT, CDR2 FQNNGV. The clonotype comes from a woman in her thirties or forties with a blood cancer, CMV-positive, and with a related stem cell donor. The sequencing input was PBMCs. This chain links TRBV11-2 with TRBJ1-6, with D possibly matching TRBD1 (5 bases). The CDR3 here is CASSLDRASQGLHLNSPLHF. The CDR3 coding sequence is TGTGCCAGCAGCTTAGATCGTGCCAGCCAGGGCCTCCACCTTAATTCACCCCTCCACTTT.